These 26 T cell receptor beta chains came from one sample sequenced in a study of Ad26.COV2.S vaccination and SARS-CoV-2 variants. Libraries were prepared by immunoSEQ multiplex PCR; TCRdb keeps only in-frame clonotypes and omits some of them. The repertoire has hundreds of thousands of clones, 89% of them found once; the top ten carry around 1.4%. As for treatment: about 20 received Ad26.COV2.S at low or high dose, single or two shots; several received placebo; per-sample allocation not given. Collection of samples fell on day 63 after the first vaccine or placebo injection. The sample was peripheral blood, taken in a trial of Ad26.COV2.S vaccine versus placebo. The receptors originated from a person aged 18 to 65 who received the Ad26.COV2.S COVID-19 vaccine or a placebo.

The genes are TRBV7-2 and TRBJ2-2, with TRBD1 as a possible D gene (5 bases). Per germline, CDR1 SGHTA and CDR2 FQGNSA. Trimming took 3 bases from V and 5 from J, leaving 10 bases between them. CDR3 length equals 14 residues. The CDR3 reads CASSFKGQTGELFF. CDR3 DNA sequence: TGTGCCAGCAGCTTCAAGGGGCAGACCGGGGAGCTGTTTTTT.

DNA of the CDR3: TGTGCCATCAGTGAGTCAGGGGGCGCAAATCAGCCCCAGCATTTT. Translated: CAISESGGANQPQHF. The V call is TRBV10-3, the J call TRBJ1-5, with 7 bases fitting TRBD1. Germline V lookup: CDR1 ENHRY, CDR2 SYGVKD. V was clipped by 0 bases and J by 4 bases; unmatched bases: 3. The CDR3 length is 15 residues.

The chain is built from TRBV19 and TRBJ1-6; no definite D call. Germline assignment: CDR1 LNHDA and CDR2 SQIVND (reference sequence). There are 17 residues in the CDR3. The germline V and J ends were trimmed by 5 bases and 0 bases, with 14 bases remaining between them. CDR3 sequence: CASSPRAGSSYNSPLHF. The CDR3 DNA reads TGTGCCAGTAGTCCCCGTGCCGGTAGCTCCTATAATTCACCCCTCCACTTT.

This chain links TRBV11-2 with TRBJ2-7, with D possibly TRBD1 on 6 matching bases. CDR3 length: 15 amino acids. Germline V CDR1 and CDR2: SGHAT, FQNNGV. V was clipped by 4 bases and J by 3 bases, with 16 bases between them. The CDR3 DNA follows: TGTGCCAGCAGCTGGAGCGCGACAGGCTTCTACGAGCAGTACTTC. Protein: CASSWSATGFYEQYF.

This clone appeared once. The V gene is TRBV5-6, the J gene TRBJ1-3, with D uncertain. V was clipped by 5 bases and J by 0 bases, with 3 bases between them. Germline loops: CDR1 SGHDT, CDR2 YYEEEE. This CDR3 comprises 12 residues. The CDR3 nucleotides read TGTGCCAGCAGGGACTCTGGAAACACCATATATTTT. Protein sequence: CASRDSGNTIYF.

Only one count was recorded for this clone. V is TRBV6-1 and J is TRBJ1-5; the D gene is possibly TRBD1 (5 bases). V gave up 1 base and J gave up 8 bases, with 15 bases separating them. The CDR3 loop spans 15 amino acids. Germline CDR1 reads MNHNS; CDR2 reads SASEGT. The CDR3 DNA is TGTGCCAGCAGTGAAGGGCCAGGGAGAGTCAAGCCCCAGCATTTT. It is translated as CASSEGPGRVKPQHF.

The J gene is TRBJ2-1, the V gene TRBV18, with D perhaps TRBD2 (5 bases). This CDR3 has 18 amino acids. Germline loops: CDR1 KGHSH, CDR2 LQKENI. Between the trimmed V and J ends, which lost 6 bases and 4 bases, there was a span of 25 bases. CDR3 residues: CASSPQASGLADYNEQFF. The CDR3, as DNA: TGTGCCAGCTCCCCCCAGGCCAGTGGTCTAGCTGATTACAATGAGCAGTTCTTC. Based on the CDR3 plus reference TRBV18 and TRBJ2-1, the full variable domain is NAGVMQNPRHLVRRRGQEARLRCSPMKGHSHVYWYRQLPEEGLKFMVYLQKENIIDESGMPKERFSAEFPKEGPSILRIQQVVRGDSAAYFCASSPQASGLADYNEQFFGPGTRLTVL.

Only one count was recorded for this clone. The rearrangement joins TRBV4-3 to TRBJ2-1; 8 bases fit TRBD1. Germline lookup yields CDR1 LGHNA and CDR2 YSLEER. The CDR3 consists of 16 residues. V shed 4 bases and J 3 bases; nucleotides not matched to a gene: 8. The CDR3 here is CASSLSPGQVYNEQFF. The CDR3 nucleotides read TGCGCCAGCAGCCTAAGTCCGGGACAGGTCTACAATGAGCAGTTCTTC.

The CDR3 protein is CATSRVKGGRDEQYF. In nucleotides, the CDR3 is TGTGCCACCAGCAGAGTAAAAGGAGGCAGAGACGAGCAGTACTTC. This sequence joins TRBV15 and TRBJ2-7, with D possibly matching TRBD2 (5 bases). The germline CDR1 and CDR2 sequences are LNHNV and YYDKDF (reference sequence). Trimming cost V 1 base and J 5 bases, with 15 bases left between them. This CDR3 is 15 amino acids long.

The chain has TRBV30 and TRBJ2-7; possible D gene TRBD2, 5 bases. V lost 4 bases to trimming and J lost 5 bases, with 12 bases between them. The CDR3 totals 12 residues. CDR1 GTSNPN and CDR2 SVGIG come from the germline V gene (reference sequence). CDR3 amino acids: CAWIRGNNEQYF. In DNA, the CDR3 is TGTGCCTGGATTCGAGGGAACAACGAGCAGTACTTC.

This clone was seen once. Here the CDR3 DNA reads TGTGCCAGCAGTGAAGCGCCGGATCATATCAAGCCCCAGCATTTT. This codes for CASSEAPDHIKPQHF. The gene calls are TRBV6-1 and TRBJ1-5, with D unresolved. Trimming pared 0 bases from V and 8 bases from J, leaving 14 bases between. CDR1 and CDR2 from the germline V gene are MNHNS and SASEGT. The length of the CDR3 is 15 residues.

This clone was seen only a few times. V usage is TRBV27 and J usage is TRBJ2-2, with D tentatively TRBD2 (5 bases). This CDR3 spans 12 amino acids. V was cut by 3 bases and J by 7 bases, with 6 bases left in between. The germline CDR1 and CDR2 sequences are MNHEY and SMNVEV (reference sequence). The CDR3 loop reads CASSFEGGELFF. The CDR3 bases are TGTGCCAGCAGTTTCGAGGGCGGGGAGCTGTTTTTT.

The CDR3, as DNA: TGTGCCAGCAGCTTGACAGGGGGAGCCTCAGATACGCAGTATTTT. Amino acids: CASSLTGGASDTQYF. The genes are TRBV5-4 and TRBJ2-3, with 8 positions matching TRBD1. The J segment lost 4 bases and the V segment lost 1 base, leaving 5 bases of the junction unmatched. This CDR3 is built from 15 residues. The germline CDR1 and CDR2 sequences are SGHNT and YYREEE (reference sequence).

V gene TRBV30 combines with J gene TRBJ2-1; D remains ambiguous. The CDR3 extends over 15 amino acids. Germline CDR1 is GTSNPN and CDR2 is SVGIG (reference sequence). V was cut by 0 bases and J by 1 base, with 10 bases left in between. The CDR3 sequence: CAWSVKTVSYNEQFF. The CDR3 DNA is TGTGCCTGGAGTGTAAAAACGGTTTCCTACAATGAGCAGTTCTTC.

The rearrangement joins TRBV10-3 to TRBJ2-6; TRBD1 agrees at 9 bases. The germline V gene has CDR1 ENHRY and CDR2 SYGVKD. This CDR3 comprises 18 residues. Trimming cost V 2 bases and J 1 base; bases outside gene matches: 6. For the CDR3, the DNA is TGTGCCATCAGTGAGCCCCCGGGACAGGGTTCTGGGGCCAACGTCCTGACTTTC. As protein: CAISEPPGQGSGANVLTF.

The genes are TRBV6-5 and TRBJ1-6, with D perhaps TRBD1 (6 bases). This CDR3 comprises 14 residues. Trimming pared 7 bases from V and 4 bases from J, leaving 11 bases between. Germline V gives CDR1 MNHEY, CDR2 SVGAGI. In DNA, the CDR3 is TGTGCCAGCAATAAAGGGGGTTATAATTCACCCCTCCACTTT. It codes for CASNKGGYNSPLHF.

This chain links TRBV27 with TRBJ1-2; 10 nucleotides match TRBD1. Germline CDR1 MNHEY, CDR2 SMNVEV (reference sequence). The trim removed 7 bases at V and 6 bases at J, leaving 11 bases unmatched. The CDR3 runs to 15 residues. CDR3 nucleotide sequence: TGTGCCAGCACCCCGGGACAGGGGATACAGAATGGCTACACCTTC. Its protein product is CASTPGQGIQNGYTF.

The CDR3, as DNA: TGTGCCAGCAGCTTAGATCCGGGTCTCGAGCAGTACTTC. Protein: CASSLDPGLEQYF. V gene TRBV11-2 combines with J gene TRBJ2-7, with no clear D. Deletions cut 0 bases from V and 6 bases from J, with 9 bases between. The germline gives CDR1 SGHAT, CDR2 FQNNGV. The CDR3 totals 13 residues. Drawing the rest from reference TRBV11-2 and TRBJ2-7, the complete variable domain is EAGVAQSPRYKIIEKRQSVAFWCNPISGHATLYWYQQILGQGPKLLIQFQNNGVVDDSQLPKDRFSAERLKGVDSTLKIQPAKLEDSAVYLCASSLDPGLEQYFGPGTRLTVT.

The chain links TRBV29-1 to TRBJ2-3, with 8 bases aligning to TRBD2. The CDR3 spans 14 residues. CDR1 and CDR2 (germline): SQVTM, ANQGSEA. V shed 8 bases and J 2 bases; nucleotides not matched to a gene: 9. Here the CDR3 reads CSNSRRGDTDTQYF. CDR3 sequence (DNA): TGCAGCAACTCCAGGCGGGGGGACACAGATACGCAGTATTTT.

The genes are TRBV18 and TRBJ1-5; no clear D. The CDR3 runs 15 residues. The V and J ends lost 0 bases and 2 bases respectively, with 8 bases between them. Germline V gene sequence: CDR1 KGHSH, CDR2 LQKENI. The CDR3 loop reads CASSPPSSGNQPQHF. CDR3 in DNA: TGTGCCAGCTCACCACCGAGCAGTGGCAATCAGCCCCAGCATTTT.

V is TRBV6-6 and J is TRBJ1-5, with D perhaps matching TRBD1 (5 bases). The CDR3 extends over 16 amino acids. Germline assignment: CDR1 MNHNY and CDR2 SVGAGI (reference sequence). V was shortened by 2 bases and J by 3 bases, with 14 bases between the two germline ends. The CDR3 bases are TGTGCCAGCAGTTACGTGAGGGGATCCCCCAATCAGCCCCAGCATTTT. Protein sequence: CASSYVRGSPNQPQHF.

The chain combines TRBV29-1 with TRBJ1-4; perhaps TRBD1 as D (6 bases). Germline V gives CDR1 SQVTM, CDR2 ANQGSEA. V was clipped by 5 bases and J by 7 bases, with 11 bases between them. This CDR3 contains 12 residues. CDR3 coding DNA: TGCAGCGTTATACAGGGCGGTGAAAAACTGTTTTTT. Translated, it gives CSVIQGGEKLFF.

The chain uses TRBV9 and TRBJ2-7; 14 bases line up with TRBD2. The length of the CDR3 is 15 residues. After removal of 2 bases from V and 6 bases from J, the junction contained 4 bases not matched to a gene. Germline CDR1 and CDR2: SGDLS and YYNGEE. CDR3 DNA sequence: TGTGCCAGCAGCGTGGGGACTAGCGGGAGTCTCGAGCAGTACTTC. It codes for CASSVGTSGSLEQYF.

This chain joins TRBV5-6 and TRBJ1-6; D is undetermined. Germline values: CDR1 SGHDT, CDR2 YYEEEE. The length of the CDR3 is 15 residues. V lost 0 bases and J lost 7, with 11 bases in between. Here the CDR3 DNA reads TGTGCCAGCAGCTTGGAAGCTGGCGCCAATTCACCCCTCCACTTT. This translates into CASSLEAGANSPLHF.

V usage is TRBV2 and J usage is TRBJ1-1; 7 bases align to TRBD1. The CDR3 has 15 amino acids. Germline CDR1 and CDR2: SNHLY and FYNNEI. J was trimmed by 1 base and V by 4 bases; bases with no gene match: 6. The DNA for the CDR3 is TGTGCCAGCAGTGTCTACAGGGGCCCGAACACTGAAGCTTTCTTT. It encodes CASSVYRGPNTEAFF.

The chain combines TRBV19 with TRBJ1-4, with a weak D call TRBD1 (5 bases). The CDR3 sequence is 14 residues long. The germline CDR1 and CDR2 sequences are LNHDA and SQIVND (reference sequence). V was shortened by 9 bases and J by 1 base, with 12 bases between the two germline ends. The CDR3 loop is CASNAGQTNEKLFF. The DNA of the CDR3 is TGTGCCAGCAACGCCGGACAAACTAATGAAAAACTGTTTTTT.